This is a list of T cell receptor beta chains from one sample in a study of blood T cell repertoires in COVID-19. Libraries were prepared by immunoSEQ multiplex PCR; TCRdb keeps only in-frame clonotypes and omits some of them. The sample consists of some 240,000 clones, around 90% of them appearing once. Sequencing was done on a sample of peripheral blood. The receptors were sampled from a man aged 55 to 70 who had recovered from COVID-19. Both conserved end residues are part of each CDR3. The order of the fields is clone size, V gene, D gene, J gene, CDR3 DNA, CDR3 protein. A D gene is named only where the DNA matches it firmly. Rows give clone size only sometimes, using once, few, many, or a class for an expanded clone.

size: .
V: TRBV5-5
D: TRBD1
J: TRBJ2-5
DNA: TGTGCCAGCAGCTTTGGGACAGGGCAAGAGACCCAGTACTTC
CDR3: CASSFGTGQETQYF

size: .
V: TRBV11-3
D: TRBD1
J: TRBJ1-1
DNA: TGTGCCAGCAGCCTGCCGGGACAGGGGATGGCTGAAGCTTTCTTT
CDR3: CASSLPGQGMAEAFF

size: .
V: TRBV29-1
D: TRBD1
J: TRBJ1-2
DNA: TGCAGCGCTGAGGGGACAGGGGAGCACTATGGCTACACCTTC
CDR3: CSAEGTGEHYGYTF

size: once
V: TRBV11-3
D: TRBD1
J: TRBJ2-5
DNA: TGTGCCAGCAGTTTAAGACAGGGTTTGGGATTGGCCCAGTACTTC
CDR3: CASSLRQGLGLAQYF

size: .
V: TRBV2
D: .
J: TRBJ1-1
DNA: TGTGCCAGCAGGCGGGGTCCGCACACTGAAGCTTTCTTT
CDR3: CASRRGPHTEAFF

size: many
V: TRBV19
D: TRBD1
J: TRBJ1-6
DNA: TGTGCCAGTACCGAGACAGGGGGCGATAATTCACCCCTCCACTTT
CDR3: CASTETGGDNSPLHF

size: .
V: TRBV11-2
D: TRBD1
J: TRBJ1-2
DNA: TGTGCCAGCACCCCACAGGGGAACTATGGCTACACCTTC
CDR3: CASTPQGNYGYTF

size: .
V: TRBV27
D: TRBD1
J: TRBJ2-3
DNA: TGTGCCAGCACCCGGGGGACAGGGCCGACAGATACGCAGTATTTT
CDR3: CASTRGTGPTDTQYF

size: once
V: TRBV2
D: TRBD1
J: TRBJ2-5
DNA: TGTGCCAGCAGTGATGGTCACAGGGGGGAGACCCAGTACTTC
CDR3: CASSDGHRGETQYF

size: once
V: TRBV12-5
D: .
J: TRBJ2-1
DNA: TGTGCTAGTGGTTTGTTCCGGACAGATTTCTCCTACAATGAGCAGTTCTTC
CDR3: CASGLFRTDFSYNEQFF

size: .
V: TRBV5-1
D: TRBD1
J: TRBJ2-4
DNA: TGCGCCAGCAGCCGAATAGGGACAGGGGGAAACATTCAGTACTTC
CDR3: CASSRIGTGGNIQYF

size: .
V: TRBV27
D: .
J: TRBJ1-1
DNA: TGTGCCAGCAGCAGCCAGCGGAACACTGAAGCTTTCTTT
CDR3: CASSSQRNTEAFF

size: .
V: TRBV3-1/TRBV3-2
D: TRBD2
J: TRBJ2-1
DNA: TGTGCCAGCAGCCAAAAGGGACTAGCGGGGTACAATGAGCAGTTCTTC
CDR3: CASSQKGLAGYNEQFF

size: .
V: TRBV30
D: .
J: TRBJ1-3
DNA: TGTGCCTGGAAACACATCTCTGGAAACACCATATATTTT
CDR3: CAWKHISGNTIYF

size: .
V: TRBV10-3
D: TRBD2
J: TRBJ2-3
DNA: TGTGCCATCAGTGGACTAGCGGGGGTGACCGCTAGCACAGATACGCAGTATTTT
CDR3: CAISGLAGVTASTDTQYF

size: .
V: TRBV6-5
D: TRBD1
J: TRBJ1-4
DNA: TGTGCCAGCAGTTACCGCTCGACAGGGACGGAAAAACTGTTTTTT
CDR3: CASSYRSTGTEKLFF

size: .
V: TRBV5-4
D: .
J: TRBJ2-7
DNA: TGTGCCAGCAGCTTGTCCAACGAGCAGTACTTC
CDR3: CASSLSNEQYF

size: .
V: TRBV30
D: .
J: TRBJ1-5
DNA: TGTGCCTGGAGTGTAGTGGGGGCAGAGCCCCAGCATTTT
CDR3: CAWSVVGAEPQHF

size: once
V: TRBV5-1
D: .
J: TRBJ2-2
DNA: TGCGCCAGCAGCCCGGGTACCAGGGGTATCACCGGGGAGCTGTTTTTT
CDR3: CASSPGTRGITGELFF

size: .
V: TRBV28
D: .
J: TRBJ1-6
DNA: TGTGCCAGCAAGCTTGGGACTCAACGCTCCTATAATTCACCCCTCCACTTT
CDR3: CASKLGTQRSYNSPLHF

size: .
V: TRBV7-2
D: .
J: TRBJ2-1
DNA: TGTGCCAGCAGCTTATGGGGCGGCCAATACAATGAGCAGTTCTTC
CDR3: CASSLWGGQYNEQFF

size: .
V: TRBV5-1
D: .
J: TRBJ1-1
DNA: TGCGCCAGCCGCAGGGGTACGGACACTGAAGCTTTCTTT
CDR3: CASRRGTDTEAFF

size: .
V: TRBV30
D: TRBD1
J: TRBJ1-6
DNA: TGTGCCTGGACAACAGGGGGGAATTCACCCCTCCACTTT
CDR3: CAWTTGGNSPLHF

size: .
V: TRBV5-1
D: .
J: TRBJ1-1
DNA: TGCGCCAGCATCTCGGACAGTTTTCGAGCTTTCTTT
CDR3: CASISDSFRAFF

size: .
V: TRBV5-8
D: TRBD1
J: TRBJ2-7
DNA: TGTGCCAGCAGCGACCGGGACAGGGGGGTCTACGAGCAGTACTTC
CDR3: CASSDRDRGVYEQYF

size: .
V: TRBV28
D: TRBD1
J: TRBJ1-2
DNA: TGTGCCAGCAGATCGACAGGGAAGGGCTACACCTTC
CDR3: CASRSTGKGYTF

size: .
V: TRBV10-3
D: .
J: TRBJ1-1
DNA: TGTGCCATCAGTGCAGTTGACCCGAGGAACATCTTTGAAGCTTTCTTT
CDR3: CAISAVDPRNIFEAFF

size: few
V: TRBV24-1
D: .
J: TRBJ1-1
DNA: TGTGCCACCAGTGGCGGGGATTGGAAGACTGAAGCTTTCTTT
CDR3: CATSGGDWKTEAFF

size: .
V: TRBV19
D: TRBD1
J: TRBJ1-2
DNA: TGTGCCAGTAGGGGGACAGGGGAAGTCTATGGCTACACCTTC
CDR3: CASRGTGEVYGYTF

size: .
V: TRBV7-8
D: TRBD1
J: TRBJ2-4
DNA: TGTGCCAGCAGCTGGGCGGGGGACAGGGGTAACATTCAGTACTTC
CDR3: CASSWAGDRGNIQYF

size: .
V: TRBV5-8
D: TRBD2
J: TRBJ2-1
DNA: TGTGCCAGCAGCTTGGTGGGACTAGCGGCCTACAATGAGCAGTTCTTC
CDR3: CASSLVGLAAYNEQFF

size: .
V: TRBV2
D: TRBD1
J: TRBJ1-6
DNA: TGTGCCAGCAGGGGACAGGGGGCAAGGAATTCACCCCTCCACTTT
CDR3: CASRGQGARNSPLHF

size: .
V: TRBV30
D: .
J: TRBJ1-5
DNA: TGTGCCTGGGCTCAACAGGGTAAGGGCAATCAGCCCCAGCATTTT
CDR3: CAWAQQGKGNQPQHF

size: few
V: TRBV6-1
D: TRBD1
J: TRBJ1-2
DNA: TGTGCCAGCAGTGAATTACAGGGGAGCTATGGCTACACCTTC
CDR3: CASSELQGSYGYTF

size: few
V: TRBV24-1
D: TRBD1
J: TRBJ2-1
DNA: TGTGCCACCAGTGGCCTACCGGGACAGGACTACAATGAGCAGTTCTTC
CDR3: CATSGLPGQDYNEQFF

size: once
V: TRBV6-2/TRBV6-3
D: .
J: TRBJ2-7
DNA: TGTGCCAGCAACCCCACACAGAGCTCCTACGAGCAGTACTTC
CDR3: CASNPTQSSYEQYF

size: .
V: TRBV9
D: TRBD1
J: TRBJ1-1
DNA: TGTGCCAGCAGCGTCACGACAGGGCTCGACACTGAAGCTTTCTTT
CDR3: CASSVTTGLDTEAFF

size: .
V: TRBV6-5
D: .
J: TRBJ1-1
DNA: TGTGCCAGCGGAAAGGGGGAAAACACTGAAGCTTTCTTT
CDR3: CASGKGENTEAFF

size: .
V: TRBV19
D: .
J: TRBJ1-5
DNA: TGTGCCAGTAGTATCCTGAGGGGGGGTCAGCCCCAGCATTTT
CDR3: CASSILRGGQPQHF

size: .
V: TRBV12-5
D: .
J: TRBJ2-2
DNA: TGTGCTAGTGGTTTCCTCCGGAGGACCGGGGAGCTGTTTTTT
CDR3: CASGFLRRTGELFF

size: .
V: TRBV7-2
D: .
J: TRBJ2-6
DNA: TGTGCCAGCAGCTTTAACTCTGGGGCCAACGTCCTGACTTTC
CDR3: CASSFNSGANVLTF

size: .
V: TRBV19
D: .
J: TRBJ1-5
DNA: TGTGCCAGTAGTATTCCCGGTCGAGGCAATCAGCCCCAGCATTTT
CDR3: CASSIPGRGNQPQHF

size: .
V: TRBV9
D: TRBD2
J: TRBJ2-3
DNA: TGTGCCAGCAGCGTATATAACTGGCGGGGGATGGATACGCAGTATTTT
CDR3: CASSVYNWRGMDTQYF

size: .
V: TRBV27
D: .
J: TRBJ1-6
DNA: TGTGCCAGCAGTTTCCCTTATAATTCACCCCTCCACTTT
CDR3: CASSFPYNSPLHF

size: .
V: TRBV5-1
D: TRBD1
J: TRBJ2-7
DNA: TGCGCCAGCAGCCCGGTCCCAGGGGGCGGTTACGAGCAGTACTTC
CDR3: CASSPVPGGGYEQYF

size: few
V: TRBV5-6
D: .
J: TRBJ2-3
DNA: TGTGCCAGCAGCTTGGGAGCGCCCCTGACAGATACGCAGTATTTT
CDR3: CASSLGAPLTDTQYF

size: .
V: TRBV6-5
D: TRBD1
J: TRBJ2-1
DNA: TGTGCCAGCAGAAACACCAGACAGGGCAAGCAGTTCTTC
CDR3: CASRNTRQGKQFF

size: .
V: TRBV12-3/TRBV12-4
D: .
J: TRBJ1-1
DNA: TGTGCCAGCAGTTTACAGGCAGGGGTAAAAGCTTTCTTT
CDR3: CASSLQAGVKAFF

size: .
V: TRBV10-3
D: .
J: TRBJ2-6
DNA: TGTGCCATCAGTGCAGTTGCCCGCTCTGGGGCCAACGTCCTGACTTTC
CDR3: CAISAVARSGANVLTF

size: .
V: TRBV5-1
D: .
J: TRBJ2-3
DNA: TGCGCCAGCAGCCCTGACACAGGCACAGATACGCAGTATTTT
CDR3: CASSPDTGTDTQYF

size: .
V: TRBV24-1
D: .
J: TRBJ1-1
DNA: TGTGCCACCAGGGCCTCGGGGAACACTGAAGCTTTCTTT
CDR3: CATRASGNTEAFF

size: .
V: TRBV19
D: TRBD1
J: TRBJ2-7
DNA: TGTGCCAGTAGTATAACAGGGGGATACGAGCAGTACTTC
CDR3: CASSITGGYEQYF

size: .
V: TRBV24-1
D: .
J: TRBJ2-3
DNA: TGTGCCACCAGTGATTCCCAGGGATCTGGCACAGATACGCAGTATTTT
CDR3: CATSDSQGSGTDTQYF

size: .
V: TRBV27
D: TRBD2
J: TRBJ2-3
DNA: TGTGCCAGCAGCATAGCGGGGCCAGATACGCAGTATTTT
CDR3: CASSIAGPDTQYF

size: .
V: TRBV4-2
D: .
J: TRBJ1-2
DNA: TGTGCCAGCAGCCAACCAGCTAACTATGGCTACACCTTC
CDR3: CASSQPANYGYTF

size: .
V: TRBV4-1
D: TRBD2
J: TRBJ2-1
DNA: TGCGCCAGCAGCCAGGTCACTAGCGGGGGTTACAATGAGCAGTTCTTC
CDR3: CASSQVTSGGYNEQFF

size: .
V: TRBV6-5
D: TRBD1
J: TRBJ2-3
DNA: TGTGCCAGCAGAAGGGACAGGGGAGCAGATACGCAGTATTTT
CDR3: CASRRDRGADTQYF